A selection of T cell receptor beta chains follows, all from one sample in a study of CD8+ T cells in alopecia areata. Profiling relied on immunoSEQ multiplex PCR, and the TCRdb table lists in-frame clones only, not all of them. The data hold 100,000 to 150,000 clones, with about 50% observed a single time. Sequenced material: CD8+ T cells sorted from blood, taken at week 0. The receptors come from a human donor with alopecia areata. CDR3s include the opening cysteine and the closing phenylalanine or tryptophan. A D gene is named only where the DNA matches it firmly. A row's size may be missing; if present it is once, few, many or a size class.

j_call: TRBJ1-6; d_call: TRBD1; cdr3_length: 14; v_call: TRBV18; clone_size: few; cdr3_aa: CASSLAGGNSPLHF; cdr3_nt: TGTGCCAGCTCCCTCGCAGGGGGGAATTCACCCCTCCACTTT
j_call: TRBJ2-7; d_call: .; cdr3_length: 14; v_call: TRBV11-2; clone_size: .; cdr3_aa: CASSLGTGGYEQYF; cdr3_nt: TGTGCCAGCAGCTTAGGGACTGGGGGATACGAGCAGTACTTC
j_call: TRBJ2-7; d_call: .; cdr3_length: 13; v_call: TRBV30; clone_size: few; cdr3_aa: CAWSDSLGDEQYF; cdr3_nt: TGTGCCTGGAGTGATAGTCTCGGAGACGAGCAGTACTTC
j_call: TRBJ1-1; d_call: TRBD1; cdr3_length: 15; v_call: TRBV5-1; clone_size: .; cdr3_aa: CASSTDRELNTEAFF; cdr3_nt: TGCGCCAGCAGCACGGACAGGGAACTGAACACTGAAGCTTTCTTT
j_call: TRBJ2-6; d_call: .; cdr3_length: 16; v_call: TRBV7-8; clone_size: .; cdr3_aa: CASSPQGSGGANVLTF; cdr3_nt: TGTGCCAGCAGCCCTCAGGGGTCTGGCGGGGCCAACGTCCTGACTTTC
j_call: TRBJ1-4; d_call: TRBD1; cdr3_length: 13; v_call: TRBV25-1; clone_size: .; cdr3_aa: CASRDRGREKLFF; cdr3_nt: TGTGCCAGCAGGGACAGGGGGAGAGAAAAACTGTTTTTT
j_call: TRBJ2-5; d_call: TRBD1; cdr3_length: 16; v_call: TRBV5-1; clone_size: .; cdr3_aa: CASSQMGQGNQETQYF; cdr3_nt: TGCGCCAGCAGCCAAATGGGACAGGGTAACCAAGAGACCCAGTACTTC
j_call: TRBJ2-1; d_call: TRBD2; cdr3_length: 13; v_call: TRBV30; clone_size: .; cdr3_aa: CAWIVGGAGEQFF; cdr3_nt: TGTGCCTGGATTGTCGGGGGGGCCGGCGAGCAGTTCTTC
j_call: TRBJ2-2; d_call: .; cdr3_length: 17; v_call: TRBV7-3; clone_size: .; cdr3_aa: CASSPRRGGGNTGELFF; cdr3_nt: TGTGCCAGCAGCCCCCGCCGCGGTGGGGGGAACACCGGGGAGCTGTTTTTT
j_call: TRBJ2-1; d_call: TRBD2; cdr3_length: 14; v_call: TRBV6-1; clone_size: .; cdr3_aa: CASSELAGANEQFF; cdr3_nt: TGTGCCAGCAGTGAGCTAGCGGGGGCCAATGAGCAGTTCTTC
j_call: TRBJ2-3; d_call: .; cdr3_length: 16; v_call: TRBV4-1; clone_size: .; cdr3_aa: CASSQDVVASTDTQYF; cdr3_nt: TGCGCCAGCAGCCAAGATGTAGTAGCTAGCACAGATACGCAGTATTTT
j_call: TRBJ1-6; d_call: .; cdr3_length: 17; v_call: TRBV4-2; clone_size: once; cdr3_aa: CASSQDHMSWANSPLHF; cdr3_nt: TGTGCCAGCAGCCAAGATCATATGAGCTGGGCTAATTCACCCCTCCACTTT
j_call: TRBJ2-5; d_call: .; cdr3_length: 12; v_call: TRBV7-9; clone_size: .; cdr3_aa: CASTPWEETQYF; cdr3_nt: TGTGCCAGCACCCCGTGGGAAGAGACCCAGTACTTC
j_call: TRBJ1-5; d_call: .; cdr3_length: 14; v_call: TRBV27; clone_size: few; cdr3_aa: CASSAKDGLQPQHF; cdr3_nt: TGTGCCAGCAGTGCGAAGGACGGACTACAGCCCCAGCATTTT
j_call: TRBJ1-2; d_call: .; cdr3_length: 14; v_call: TRBV30; clone_size: .; cdr3_aa: CAWAVVGASYGYTF; cdr3_nt: TGTGCCTGGGCTGTCGTGGGGGCCTCCTATGGCTACACCTTC
j_call: TRBJ2-5; d_call: .; cdr3_length: 14; v_call: TRBV2; clone_size: .; cdr3_aa: CASSDTAGIRAQYF; cdr3_nt: TGTGCCAGCAGTGACACCGCGGGTATAAGGGCCCAGTACTTC
j_call: TRBJ2-5; d_call: .; cdr3_length: 13; v_call: TRBV10-3; clone_size: .; cdr3_aa: CAISESGMETQYF; cdr3_nt: TGTGCCATCAGTGAGTCTGGGATGGAGACCCAGTACTTC
j_call: TRBJ2-3; d_call: .; cdr3_length: 17; v_call: TRBV23-1; clone_size: .; cdr3_aa: CASSQQAGPVSTDTQYF; cdr3_nt: TGCGCCAGCAGTCAGCAAGCGGGCCCCGTTAGCACAGATACGCAGTATTTT
j_call: TRBJ2-7; d_call: TRBD1; cdr3_length: 16; v_call: TRBV7-9; clone_size: .; cdr3_aa: CASSLFAGQDNYEQYF; cdr3_nt: TGTGCCAGCAGCTTATTCGCGGGACAGGACAATTACGAGCAGTACTTC
j_call: TRBJ2-7; d_call: .; cdr3_length: 14; v_call: TRBV29-1; clone_size: .; cdr3_aa: CSAWGGQPVEEQYF; cdr3_nt: TGCAGCGCCTGGGGGGGACAGCCCGTGGAGGAGCAGTACTTC
j_call: TRBJ2-3; d_call: .; cdr3_length: 15; v_call: TRBV4-3; clone_size: once; cdr3_aa: CASSRLTSSTDTQYF; cdr3_nt: TGCGCCAGCAGCCGATTAACTAGTAGCACAGATACGCAGTATTTT
j_call: TRBJ1-2; d_call: .; cdr3_length: 12; v_call: TRBV2; clone_size: .; cdr3_aa: CASRDFRSGYTF; cdr3_nt: TGTGCCAGCAGGGACTTTCGCTCTGGCTACACCTTC
j_call: TRBJ2-7; d_call: .; cdr3_length: 16; v_call: TRBV6-5; clone_size: .; cdr3_aa: CASSYVAEQIPYEQYF; cdr3_nt: TGTGCCAGCAGTTACGTTGCCGAACAGATCCCCTACGAGCAGTACTTC
j_call: TRBJ1-2; d_call: .; cdr3_length: 11; v_call: TRBV30; clone_size: .; cdr3_aa: CAWNTDSDYTF; cdr3_nt: TGTGCCTGGAATACTGACTCTGACTACACCTTC
j_call: TRBJ2-1; d_call: .; cdr3_length: 14; v_call: TRBV9; clone_size: few; cdr3_aa: CASSVRQNNNEQFF; cdr3_nt: TGTGCCAGCAGCGTAAGACAGAATAATAATGAGCAGTTCTTC
j_call: TRBJ1-4; d_call: .; cdr3_length: 13; v_call: TRBV27; clone_size: .; cdr3_aa: CASREGVGEKLFF; cdr3_nt: TGTGCCAGCAGGGAGGGAGTGGGGGAAAAACTGTTTTTT
j_call: TRBJ2-4; d_call: .; cdr3_length: 14; v_call: TRBV29-1; clone_size: .; cdr3_aa: CSTRRGIAKNIQYF; cdr3_nt: TGCAGCACACGCAGGGGCATAGCCAAAAACATTCAGTACTTC
j_call: TRBJ2-3; d_call: .; cdr3_length: 14; v_call: TRBV7-9; clone_size: .; cdr3_aa: CASSLQATTDTQYF; cdr3_nt: TGTGCCAGCAGCTTGCAGGCGACCACAGATACGCAGTATTTT
j_call: TRBJ2-7; d_call: .; cdr3_length: 16; v_call: TRBV30; clone_size: .; cdr3_aa: CAWSVGRVMTAYEQYF; cdr3_nt: TGTGCCTGGAGTGTAGGAAGGGTAATGACCGCCTACGAGCAGTACTTC
j_call: TRBJ1-2; d_call: .; cdr3_length: 15; v_call: TRBV6-5; clone_size: once; cdr3_aa: CASSRGSDRVYGYTF; cdr3_nt: TGTGCCAGCAGCCGCGGCTCGGACAGAGTATATGGCTACACCTTC
j_call: TRBJ2-2; d_call: .; cdr3_length: 14; v_call: TRBV5-6; clone_size: few; cdr3_aa: CASSLDEGSGELFF; cdr3_nt: TGTGCCAGCAGCTTGGACGAGGGCTCCGGGGAGCTGTTTTTT
j_call: TRBJ2-3; d_call: TRBD2; cdr3_length: 16; v_call: TRBV4-2; clone_size: .; cdr3_aa: CASSQDQAGGTDTQYF; cdr3_nt: TGTGCCAGCAGCCAAGATCAAGCGGGGGGTACAGATACGCAGTATTTT
j_call: TRBJ2-3; d_call: .; cdr3_length: 14; v_call: TRBV5-4; clone_size: few; cdr3_aa: CASSLGTFEDTQYF; cdr3_nt: TGTGCCAGCAGCCTTGGGACCTTTGAGGATACGCAGTATTTT
j_call: TRBJ1-2; d_call: .; cdr3_length: 14; v_call: TRBV5-1; clone_size: .; cdr3_aa: CASSLAGPDYGYTF; cdr3_nt: TGCGCCAGCAGCTTGGCGGGGCCAGACTATGGCTACACCTTC
j_call: TRBJ2-3; d_call: .; cdr3_length: 15; v_call: TRBV30; clone_size: .; cdr3_aa: CAWDSKGGTLDTQYF; cdr3_nt: TGTGCCTGGGACTCGAAAGGGGGGACTTTAGATACGCAGTATTTT
j_call: TRBJ1-5; d_call: .; cdr3_length: 15; v_call: TRBV6-6; clone_size: .; cdr3_aa: CASSERPAFNQPQHF; cdr3_nt: TGTGCCAGCAGCGAAAGACCCGCTTTCAATCAGCCCCAGCATTTT
j_call: TRBJ2-5; d_call: .; cdr3_length: 15; v_call: TRBV7-9; clone_size: few; cdr3_aa: CASSTRPPQVETQYF; cdr3_nt: TGTGCCAGCAGCACCAGGCCCCCGCAGGTGGAGACCCAGTACTTC
j_call: TRBJ1-1; d_call: .; cdr3_length: 15; v_call: TRBV4-1; clone_size: .; cdr3_aa: CASSQEATGNTEAFF; cdr3_nt: TGCGCCAGCAGCCAAGAGGCGACAGGGAACACTGAAGCTTTCTTT
j_call: TRBJ1-5; d_call: TRBD1; cdr3_length: 14; v_call: TRBV5-6; clone_size: few; cdr3_aa: CASSLQGDDQPQHF; cdr3_nt: TGTGCCAGCAGCCTACAGGGGGACGATCAGCCCCAGCATTTT
j_call: TRBJ2-5; d_call: TRBD2; cdr3_length: 14; v_call: TRBV27; clone_size: .; cdr3_aa: CASSLSGVQETQYF; cdr3_nt: TGTGCCAGCAGTCTTAGCGGGGTACAAGAGACCCAGTACTTC
j_call: TRBJ2-7; d_call: .; cdr3_length: 15; v_call: TRBV7-8; clone_size: .; cdr3_aa: CASSPKAGSSYEQYF; cdr3_nt: TGTGCCAGCAGCCCCAAAGCGGGTAGCTCCTACGAGCAGTACTTC
j_call: TRBJ1-1; d_call: .; cdr3_length: 15; v_call: TRBV11-2; clone_size: medium-sized; cdr3_aa: CASSFEGTMNTEAFF; cdr3_nt: TGTGCCAGCAGCTTTGAGGGAACTATGAACACTGAAGCTTTCTTT
j_call: TRBJ2-7; d_call: TRBD1; cdr3_length: 12; v_call: TRBV18; clone_size: medium-sized; cdr3_aa: CASSPGTVEQYF; cdr3_nt: TGTGCCAGCTCTCCAGGGACAGTCGAGCAGTACTTC
j_call: TRBJ2-2; d_call: TRBD1; cdr3_length: 15; v_call: TRBV19; clone_size: .; cdr3_aa: CASGGQGGNTGELFF; cdr3_nt: TGTGCCAGTGGAGGACAGGGGGGGAACACCGGGGAGCTGTTTTTT
j_call: TRBJ2-5; d_call: TRBD2; cdr3_length: 13; v_call: TRBV4-3; clone_size: .; cdr3_aa: CASSRTSRETQYF; cdr3_nt: TGCGCCAGCAGCCGGACTAGTAGAGAGACCCAGTACTTC
j_call: TRBJ1-2; d_call: .; cdr3_length: 14; v_call: TRBV7-9; clone_size: .; cdr3_aa: CASSTPGGHDGYTF; cdr3_nt: TGTGCCAGCAGCACCCCGGGGGGGCATGATGGCTACACCTTC
j_call: TRBJ2-1; d_call: TRBD1; cdr3_length: 15; v_call: TRBV7-9; clone_size: few; cdr3_aa: CASSLGQGVYNEQFF; cdr3_nt: TGTGCCAGCAGCTTAGGACAGGGGGTTTACAATGAGCAGTTCTTC
j_call: TRBJ1-1; d_call: .; cdr3_length: 14; v_call: TRBV6-5; clone_size: few; cdr3_aa: CASSVQGVGTEAFF; cdr3_nt: TGTGCCAGCAGTGTACAGGGAGTAGGGACTGAAGCTTTCTTT
j_call: TRBJ2-1; d_call: TRBD1; cdr3_length: 12; v_call: TRBV13; clone_size: few; cdr3_aa: CASSQGQDEQFF; cdr3_nt: TGTGCCAGCAGCCAGGGACAGGACGAGCAGTTCTTC